Shown below are 28 T cell receptor beta chains from a single sample sequenced in a study of blood T cells in healthy people across ages. Next came a second PCR, run for about 7 to 12 cycles, which used a sample-barcoded 5' primer along with a J-beta primer mix. TCRdb redid the calling of the 5' RACE reads with MiXCR, one entry per CDR3 protein. The table records roughly 730,000 distinct CDR3 sequences, approximately 60% of them present only once. The specimen sequenced was blood. These receptors came from a man between 35 and 55 years old in good health.

This sequence joins TRBV4-1 and TRBJ2-1, with 8 bases identical to TRBD1. V lost 3 bases, J lost 8 bases, and 6 bases stayed unmatched. Germline V gene lookup returns CDR1 MGHRA and CDR2 YSYEKL. This CDR3 region has 14 residues. CDR3 in DNA: TGCGCCAGCAGCCAGGGCAGGGGGCGCGATGAGCAGTTCTTC. Its translation is CASSQGRGRDEQFF.

This clonotype has just a few counts. The rearrangement uses TRBV18 and TRBJ1-1; D is undetermined. Germline V gives CDR1 KGHSH, CDR2 LQKENI. V lost 6 bases to trimming and J lost 1 base, with 6 bases between them. CDR3 length: 12 residues. The CDR3 reads CASSEANTEAFF. In nucleotides, the CDR3 is TGTGCCAGCTCTGAGGCGAACACTGAAGCTTTCTTT.

The chain combines TRBV20-1 with TRBJ2-5, with 7 bases identical to TRBD1. V dropped 0 bases and J dropped 0; count of bases not matched to a gene: 13. The germline CDR1 and CDR2 sequences are DFQATT and SNEGSKA (reference sequence). CDR3 length equals 18 residues. CDR3 sequence reads: CSARDNYVGDRYQETQYF. The DNA for the CDR3 is TGCAGTGCTAGAGATAATTACGTGGGGGACAGATACCAAGAGACCCAGTACTTC.

This clonotype was seen a handful of times. The rearrangement uses TRBV12-3 or TRBV12-4 and TRBJ1-2; D call uncertain. The CDR3 runs 14 residues. V lost 5 bases and J 0 bases, leaving 10 bases between the germline ends. The CDR3 DNA follows: TGTGCCAGCAGTCGAAGGGCCTCTAACTATGGCTACACCTTC. It encodes CASSRRASNYGYTF.

This clonotype was seen only once. The J gene is TRBJ1-2, the V gene TRBV6-5, with no clear D. Looked up from germline, CDR1 is MNHEY and CDR2 is SVGAGI. V was shortened by 0 bases and J by 8 bases, with 16 bases between the two germline ends. The CDR3 is 15 residues long. CDR3 sequence: CASSYSSGIISGYTF. CDR3 coding DNA: TGTGCCAGCAGTTACTCGAGCGGGATCATATCGGGCTACACCTTC.

This clonotype came up once. The chain carries TRBV29-1 and TRBJ1-1, with a weak D call TRBD1 (5 bases). The CDR3 runs 14 residues. Germline V gene sequence: CDR1 SQVTM, CDR2 ANQGSEA. V was pared by 0 bases and J by 9 bases, with 17 bases between. The DNA of the CDR3 is TGCAGCGTTGAAGAAGGAGGGACTGGAAACCAAGCTTTCTTT. It yields the protein CSVEEGGTGNQAFF.

The chain couples TRBV14 to TRBJ1-5, with TRBD1 matching over 7 bases. Germline values: CDR1 SGHDN, CDR2 FVKESK. The CDR3 has 13 amino acids. Trimming removed 4 bases from V and 6 bases from J; junction bases left unmatched: 3. The CDR3 nucleotides read TGTGCCAGCAGCCTGACAGGGTTTCAGCCCCAGCATTTT. It yields the protein CASSLTGFQPQHF.

The chain carries TRBV11-1 and TRBJ1-5; the D is unclear. V dropped 1 base and J dropped 4 bases, with 5 bases sitting between them. From germline, CDR1 is SGHAT and CDR2 FQDESV (reference sequence). This CDR3 has 13 residues. The CDR3 DNA sequence: TGTGCCAGCAGCTTAGAAATGAATCAGCCCCAGCATTTT. It yields the protein CASSLEMNQPQHF.

This chain links TRBV12-3 or TRBV12-4 with TRBJ1-6, with D uncertain. V lost 0 bases and J 10 bases, leaving 16 bases between the germline ends. CDR3 size: 16 residues. CDR3 loop: CASSLALGLFSSPLHF. As DNA, the CDR3 is TGTGCCAGCAGTTTAGCGCTAGGCCTTTTTAGCTCACCCCTCCACTTT.

The chain links TRBV12-3 or TRBV12-4 to TRBJ2-1; 10 bases are a match to TRBD2. After removal of 6 bases from V and 3 bases from J, the junction contained 11 bases not matched to a gene. This CDR3 has 17 amino acids. DNA of the CDR3: TGTGCCAGCAGCCGTGGACTAGCGGAATTCGTCTACAATGAGCAGTTCTTC. Its translation is CASSRGLAEFVYNEQFF.

The rearrangement links TRBV3-1 to TRBJ2-7; D call uncertain. Deletions cut 10 bases from V and 5 bases from J, with 12 bases between. The germline V gene encodes CDR1 LGHDT and CDR2 YNNKEL (reference sequence). The CDR3 sequence is 11 residues long. The CDR3 reads CATSNLHEQYF. The CDR3 nucleotides read TGTGCCACCTCGAACCTCCACGAGCAGTACTTC.

This clonotype was picked up many times. The genes are TRBV28 and TRBJ2-7; no firm D call. Trimming cost V 2 bases and J 4 bases, with 12 bases left between them. The CDR3 totals 14 residues. CDR1 is MDHEN, CDR2 SYDVKM, per germline. CDR3 nucleotides: TGTGCCAGCAGTTTAGCAGGTGGGGTATACGAGCAGTACTTC. Protein: CASSLAGGVYEQYF. The variable domain in full, completed from reference TRBV28 and TRBJ2-7, reads DVKVTQSSRYLVKRTGEKVFLECVQDMDHENMFWYRQDPGLGLRLIYFSYDVKMKEKGDIPEGYSVSREKKERFSLILESASTNQTSMYLCASSLAGGVYEQYFGPGTRLTVT.

The J gene is TRBJ2-1, the V gene TRBV20-1, with a weak D call TRBD1 (5 bases). The germline V gene encodes CDR1 DFQATT and CDR2 SNEGSKA (reference sequence). This CDR3 contains 13 residues. V lost 0 bases, J lost 7 bases, and 10 bases lay in between. The CDR3 protein is CSARDTRANEQFF. In nucleotides, the CDR3 is TGCAGTGCTAGAGATACCAGGGCAAATGAGCAGTTCTTC.

The CDR3 DNA reads as TGTGCCAGCAGTGCCTACAGGGGGGACAAAAACATTCAGTACTTC. This encodes CASSAYRGDKNIQYF. The chain couples TRBV27 to TRBJ2-7; 8 bases are shared with TRBD1. With the DNA end fitting TRBJ2-4 better, the J assignment may be wrong. CDR3 length: 15 amino acids. Germline V CDR1 and CDR2: MNHEY, SMNVEV (reference sequence).

This clonotype occurred a few times. The chain combines TRBV4-2 with TRBJ2-7, with D possibly called TRBD1 or TRBD2 (5 bases each). Germline V gives CDR1 LGHNA, CDR2 YNFKEQ. V shed 1 base and J shed 2 bases, with 18 bases lying between them. This CDR3 has 17 amino acids. This chain's CDR3 is CASSQALSLGVTYEQYF. The CDR3, as DNA: TGTGCCAGCAGCCAAGCCCTCTCCCTGGGGGTCACCTACGAGCAGTACTTC.

The rearrangement uses TRBV5-1 and TRBJ2-3; possible D gene TRBD2, 5 bases. CDR1 and CDR2 (germline): SGHRS, YFSETQ. Trimming cost V 5 bases and J 2 bases, with 9 bases left between them. CDR3 length: 13 amino acids. CDR3 amino acids: CASRTGDTDTQYF. The CDR3 DNA reads as TGCGCCAGCAGGACCGGGGACACAGATACGCAGTATTTT.

This clonotype was observed a few times. The V call is TRBV6-5, the J call TRBJ1-5; tentatively, D is TRBD1 (5 bases). The CDR3 is 15 residues long. CDR1 and CDR2 from the germline V gene are MNHEY and SVGAGI. Trimming shortened V by 6 bases and J by 1 base, and 13 bases separated the two germline ends. CDR3 DNA sequence: TGTGCCAGCAGGCCAACAGGACCAAGCAATCAGCCCCAGCATTTT. Its protein is CASRPTGPSNQPQHF.

This clonotype is a singleton in its sample. This chain joins TRBV29-1 and TRBJ1-1, with 7 bases fitting TRBD1. This CDR3 comprises 13 residues. After removal of 5 bases from V and 1 base from J, the junction contained 4 bases not matched to a gene. In germline, CDR1 is SQVTM, CDR2 ANQGSEA. The CDR3 sequence is CSVYRGRNTEAFF. The CDR3 DNA reads as TGCAGCGTTTACAGGGGAAGGAACACTGAAGCTTTCTTT.

This sequence joins TRBV28 and TRBJ1-1; TRBD1 matches 7 bases. CDR3 length equals 16 residues. Per the germline V gene, CDR1 is MDHEN and CDR2 is SYDVKM. The ends lost 8 bases at V and 4 bases at J; junction bases unmatched: 16. The CDR3 DNA reads TGTGCCAGCGTCGAACTCAGGGGGGCCATCACCACTGAAGCTTTCTTT. Translating it yields CASVELRGAITTEAFF.

The sample holds one count of this clonotype. The genes are TRBV5-1 and TRBJ2-4; no definite D call. CDR1 and CDR2 from the germline V gene are SGHRS and YFSETQ. V shed 0 bases and J shed 0 bases, with 13 bases lying between them. The CDR3 consists of 17 residues. The CDR3 bases are TGCGCCAGCAGCTTGGCCGGGTTGACAATAGCCAAAAACATTCAGTACTTC. It encodes CASSLAGLTIAKNIQYF. Using reference TRBV5-1 and TRBJ2-4 for the parts outside the CDR3, the full variable domain is KAGVTQTPRYLIKTRGQQVTLSCSPISGHRSVSWYQQTPGQGLQFLFEYFSETQRNKGNFPGRFSGRQFSNSRSEMNVSTLELGDSALYLCASSLAGLTIAKNIQYFGAGTRLSVL.

This chain uses TRBV2 with TRBJ2-7; D is perhaps TRBD1 (5 bases). CDR1 SNHLY and CDR2 FYNNEI come from the germline V gene. Trimming removed 4 bases at V and 7 bases at J, with 17 bases between. The CDR3 has 14 amino acids. Here the CDR3 reads CASSVGPPASEQYF. CDR3 nucleotide sequence: TGTGCCAGCAGTGTGGGGCCACCCGCCTCAGAGCAGTACTTC.

This clonotype has more than one count but fewer than ten. This CDR3 reads CASSLGGFNTEAFF. CDR3 in DNA: TGTGCCAGCAGCTTGGGGGGGTTTAATACTGAAGCTTTCTTT. The rearrangement uses TRBV7-2 and TRBJ1-1; D perhaps matches TRBD1 (5 bases). V lost 3 bases, J lost 5 bases, and 13 bases lay in between. Looked up from germline, CDR1 is SGHTA and CDR2 is FQGNSA. CDR3 length: 14 amino acids.

A word on this clonotype: Germline and junction disagree at one end, which may indicate a read error. This sequence joins TRBV27 and TRBJ1-2, with a tentative D call TRBD1 (6 bases). CDR3 length equals 15 residues. Germline V lookup: CDR1 MNHEY, CDR2 SMNVEV (reference sequence). The CDR3 coding sequence is TGTGCTAGCAGTTTCTCCGGACAGTCGCCCTATGGCTACACCTTC. Residues: CASSFSGQSPYGYTF.

This rearrangement joins TRBV4-1 to TRBJ2-5; TRBD2 aligns across 11 bases. The J call may be mistaken, given a closer DNA end match to TRBJ2-7. Germline V CDR1 and CDR2: MGHRA, YSYEKL. The CDR3 has 16 amino acids. The CDR3 protein is CASTKLAGVVVYEQYF. CDR3 DNA: TGCGCCAGCACCAAACTAGCGGGAGTAGTTGTTTACGAGCAGTACTTC.

The chain joins TRBV2 to TRBJ1-3, with 7 bases fitting TRBD1. CDR3 length: 13 residues. V was clipped by 6 bases and J by 5 bases; unmatched bases: 4. From germline, CDR1 is SNHLY and CDR2 FYNNEI. The CDR3 DNA follows: TGTGCCAGCAGCGACAGGGCTCGAAACACCATATATTTT. Protein product: CASSDRARNTIYF. Full variable domain (remainder filled in from reference TRBV2 and TRBJ1-3): EPEVTQTPSHQVTQMGQEVILRCVPISNHLYFYWYRQILGQKVEFLVSFYNNEISEKSEIFDDQFSVERPDGSNFTLKIRSTKLEDSAMYFCASSDRARNTIYFGEGSWLTVV.

The V and J genes are TRBV2 and TRBJ2-6; D is unresolved. Germline CDR1 is SNHLY and CDR2 is FYNNEI. V was clipped by 6 bases and J by 4 bases, with 10 bases between them. CDR3 length: 14 amino acids. The CDR3 DNA is TGTGCCAGCAGCCCCGTAGCAGGGGCCAACGTCCTGACTTTC. Amino acid sequence: CASSPVAGANVLTF.

This clonotype was counted only a few times. V and J are TRBV24-1 and TRBJ2-1; D gene uncertain. Trimming took 1 base from V and 7 from J, leaving 10 bases between them. Germline lookup yields CDR1 KGHDR and CDR2 SFDVKD. This CDR3 spans 14 amino acids. CDR3 residues: CATSDFGPGNEQFF. The DNA for the CDR3 is TGTGCCACCAGTGATTTTGGGCCCGGAAATGAGCAGTTCTTC.

The chain links TRBV27 to TRBJ1-1, with 7 bases identical to TRBD1. The V gene end was trimmed by 5 bases and the J gene end by 11 bases; junction bases not matched to a gene: 11. Germline V gene sequence: CDR1 MNHEY, CDR2 SMNVEV (reference sequence). The CDR3 runs to 13 residues. Here the CDR3 DNA reads TGTGCCAGCAGTGCCCGGGACAGTTTTCGGGCTTTCTTT. Encoded protein: CASSARDSFRAFF.